This T cell receptor (beta chain) derives from a study of blood T cells in healthy people across ages. Study-wide background: About one barcoded beta molecule per two T cells came from capture by template switching.

Ten or more counts support this clonotype. There are 12 residues in the CDR3. Trimming removed 2 bases from V and 5 bases from J, with 5 bases in between. Germline lookup yields CDR1 SGHDT and CDR2 YYEEEE. A second roughly 6 to 11 cycle PCR used barcoded and J-beta primers. No fewer than 2.5 million CDR3-containing paired-end reads came from each sample. From the 5' RACE reads, TCRdb called clonotypes with MiXCR, one entry per CDR3 protein. The data hold hundreds of thousands of distinct CDR3 sequences, with roughly 25% observed a single time. In addition, the sample was reused for a study of T cells of mothers and their children. That publication notes: Three healthy Caucasian mothers and their six children donated. A slight, non-significant increase in overlap was found for related mother-child pairs relative to unrelated pairs.

Sequenced input: blood. J is TRBJ2-1 and V is TRBV5-6; the D gene is possibly TRBD1 (5 bases). This clonotype originated in a boy aged 5-17 years in good health. CDR3 sequence (DNA): TGTGCCAGCAGCTTACAGGACAATGAGCAGTTCTTC. It translates to CASSLQDNEQFF.